The next 21 T cell receptor beta chains were all read from a single sample in a study of T cell responses to AZD1222 COVID-19 vaccine. Produced via immunoSEQ multiplex PCR; TCRdb's table is partial and in-frame only. This sample has some 180,000 clones, with over 80% found just once. The sequenced sample was peripheral blood, obtained 28 days after the second dose of the MenACWY control vaccine. All receptors come from an adult who received the MenACWY meningococcal vaccine as a control.

The chain carries TRBV5-4 and TRBJ1-2; 7 bases fit TRBD1. Germline V gene data show CDR1 as SGHNT and CDR2 as YYREEE (reference sequence). The V gene end was trimmed by 2 bases and the J gene end by 4 bases; junction bases not matched to a gene: 8. The CDR3 has 15 residues. The CDR3, as DNA: TGTGCCAGCAGCTTCATCGGGACAGAGTTCTATGGCTACACCTTC. Translation gives CASSFIGTEFYGYTF.

For this clone: The same CDR3 is also encoded by other DNA sequences in this sample. The V and J genes are TRBV19 and TRBJ1-2; D perhaps matches TRBD1 (5 bases). The CDR3 consists of 13 residues. V gave up 3 bases and J gave up 2 bases, with 7 bases separating them. Per germline, CDR1 LNHDA and CDR2 SQIVND (reference sequence). In nucleotides, the CDR3 is TGTGCCAGTAGTATTTCAGGGAACTATGGCTACACCTTC. Residues: CASSISGNYGYTF. Together with reference TRBV19 and TRBJ1-2, the CDR3 gives the full variable domain: DGGITQSPKYLFRKEGQNVTLSCEQNLNHDAMYWYRQDPGQGLRLIYYSQIVNDFQKGDIAEGYSVSREKKESFPLTVTSAQKNPTAFYLCASSISGNYGYTFGSGTRLTVV.

The chain carries TRBV18 and TRBJ2-2; D unclear. The CDR3 loop spans 15 amino acids. Germline V lookup: CDR1 KGHSH, CDR2 LQKENI. The V end was cut by 8 bases, the J end by 4 bases, with 17 bases between. The DNA for the CDR3 is TGTGCCAGCGCCTTTGCCCCGACACGCACCGGGGAGCTGTTTTTT. Its translation: CASAFAPTRTGELFF.

V usage is TRBV6-5 and J usage is TRBJ1-5; D is unclear. This CDR3 is built from 14 residues. Germline CDR1 MNHEY, CDR2 SVGAGI. Trimming removed 2 bases from V and 0 bases from J, with 5 bases in between. CDR3 residues: CASSYKNSNQPQHF. CDR3 nucleotide sequence: TGTGCCAGCAGTTACAAGAATAGCAATCAGCCCCAGCATTTT.

Points on this clone: The identical CDR3 is also encoded by other nucleotide sequences in the sample. The chain carries TRBV2 and TRBJ1-5, with D perhaps matching TRBD1 (5 bases). The CDR3 contains 13 residues. V was clipped by 6 bases and J by 2 bases, with 8 bases between them. From germline, CDR1 is SNHLY and CDR2 FYNNEI. DNA of the CDR3: TGTGCCAGCAGCGGGACGGGCAATCAGCCCCAGCATTTT. This gives the protein CASSGTGNQPQHF.

V and J are TRBV7-6 and TRBJ2-2; 10 positions match TRBD2. V shed 7 bases, J shed 7 bases, and the junction held 12 bases outside the gene matches. The CDR3 length is 16 residues. Germline assignment: CDR1 SGHVS and CDR2 FNYEAQ. In DNA form, the CDR3 reads TGTGCCAGCAACCCTGGGCTAGCGGGGGTTTTCGGGGAGCTGTTTTTT. Its translation: CASNPGLAGVFGELFF.

In this sample, this clone turned up once. The rearrangement uses TRBV7-6 and TRBJ2-5, with 8 bases aligning to TRBD2. The junction had 11 bases not matched to a gene; V was cut back by 5 bases and J by 3 bases. The CDR3 is made up of 16 amino acids. Germline assignment: CDR1 SGHVS and CDR2 FNYEAQ. In nucleotides, the CDR3 is TGTGCCAGCAGCGTTAGCGGGGAGGGGGAGGAAGAGACCCAGTACTTC. As protein: CASSVSGEGEEETQYF.

This clone has at least ten counts. The rearrangement uses TRBV21-1 and TRBJ1-5. TRBV21-1 is labeled a pseudogene. The CDR3 consists of 17 residues. CDR3 in amino acids: CASSKVPEGMGNQPQHF. The CDR3 DNA sequence: TGTGCCAGCAGCAAAGTCCCCGAGGGGATGGGGAATCAGCCCCAGCATTTT.

J is TRBJ2-1 and V is TRBV9; TRBD1 matches 8 bases. Germline lookup yields CDR1 SGDLS and CDR2 YYNGEE. The CDR3 has 15 residues. Losses at the gene ends were 4 bases for V and 0 bases for J; bases not matched to a gene: 3. The CDR3 reads CASSSGQGSYNEQFF. The CDR3 DNA reads as TGTGCCAGCAGCTCCGGACAGGGCTCCTACAATGAGCAGTTCTTC.

The rearrangement uses TRBV7-2 and TRBJ2-1; 9 nucleotides match TRBD2. The CDR3 consists of 15 residues. Per the germline V gene, CDR1 is SGHTA and CDR2 is FQGNSA. The junction had 5 bases not matched to a gene; V was cut back by 3 bases and J by 5 bases. DNA of the CDR3: TGTGCCAGCAGCTTGAGCGGGGGGCGCCACAATGAGCAGTTCTTC. It yields the protein CASSLSGGRHNEQFF.

The chain links TRBV11-2 to TRBJ1-2, with 9 bases identical to TRBD1. CDR3 length: 16 amino acids. Germline V lookup: CDR1 SGHAT, CDR2 FQNNGV. With V trimmed by 5 bases and J by 5 bases, 12 bases remained unmatched. CDR3 sequence: CASSRAGTGIIYGYTF. The CDR3 DNA follows: TGTGCCAGCAGCAGAGCCGGGACAGGGATAATTTATGGCTACACCTTC.

The V gene is TRBV5-4, the J gene TRBJ1-3; no definite D call. V shed 3 bases and J shed 4 bases, with 17 bases lying between them. Germline V gene sequence: CDR1 SGHNT, CDR2 YYREEE (reference sequence). The length of the CDR3 is 16 residues. The CDR3, as DNA: TGTGCCAGCAGCTCAGGACTGAGAGAGGGCGGAAACACCATATATTTT. As protein: CASSSGLREGGNTIYF.

The chain recombines TRBV28 with TRBJ1-6; D perhaps matches TRBD1 (5 bases). With 2 bases removed from V and 0 bases from J, the gap between germline ends came to 5 bases. The CDR3 runs 15 residues. The germline CDR1 and CDR2 sequences are MDHEN and SYDVKM. CDR3 protein: CASSLQGSYNSPLHF. DNA of the CDR3: TGTGCCAGCAGTTTACAGGGCTCCTATAATTCACCCCTCCACTTT.

V usage is TRBV12-3 or TRBV12-4 and J usage is TRBJ2-2; no definite D call. This CDR3 spans 13 amino acids. The V and J ends lost 2 bases and 4 bases respectively, with 5 bases between them. CDR3 amino acids: CASSLFGTGELFF. The CDR3 bases are TGTGCCAGCAGTTTATTCGGCACCGGGGAGCTGTTTTTT.

The chain joins TRBV7-8 to TRBJ1-1; no definite D call. V lost 6 bases and J 1 base, leaving 12 bases between the germline ends. The CDR3 runs to 14 residues. Germline V gene lookup returns CDR1 SGHVS and CDR2 FQNEAQ. The CDR3 region has the DNA TGTGCCAGCAGGCTAGGGTTGGGGAACACTGAAGCTTTCTTT. This encodes CASRLGLGNTEAFF.

This clone turned up a few times. The V gene is TRBV19, the J gene TRBJ1-3, with TRBD1 matching over 7 bases. Trimming at V came to 4 bases and at J to 0 bases, leaving 3 bases not matched to a gene. The germline V gene encodes CDR1 LNHDA and CDR2 SQIVND (reference sequence). This CDR3 region has 15 residues. In DNA form, the CDR3 reads TGTGCCAGTAGTAGGGACAGCTCCTCTGGAAACACCATATATTTT. Translated, it gives CASSRDSSSGNTIYF.

The chain has TRBV10-3 and TRBJ2-7, with 8 bases identical to TRBD1. Germline V lookup: CDR1 ENHRY, CDR2 SYGVKD. The J segment lost 0 bases and the V segment lost 3 bases, leaving 7 bases of the junction unmatched. This CDR3 has 16 amino acids. The CDR3 loop reads CAISDPGTGFSYEQYF. The CDR3 DNA is TGTGCCATCAGTGACCCCGGGACAGGTTTCTCCTACGAGCAGTACTTC.

The chain is built from TRBV12-5 and TRBJ2-5; possible D gene TRBD2, 6 bases. The germline V gene encodes CDR1 LGHNT and CDR2 FRNRAP. The CDR3 is made up of 16 amino acids. Trimming left V 2 bases short and J 5 bases short, with 18 bases between. The CDR3 DNA reads TGTGCTAGTGGTTTGTCCCGGATGGCTAGCGAGGAGACCCAGTACTTC. Encoded protein: CASGLSRMASEETQYF.

The genes are TRBV6-2 or TRBV6-3 and TRBJ2-4; TRBD1 matches 7 bases. Unmatched junction bases numbered 16, after V lost 2 bases and J lost 0 bases. This CDR3 region has 20 residues. Per germline, CDR1 MNHEY and CDR2 SVGEGT. CDR3 nucleotides: TGTGCCAGCAGTTACCGGGCACAGGGGCCCACCTTACTAGCCAAAAACATTCAGTACTTC. Its translation: CASSYRAQGPTLLAKNIQYF.

A single count supports this clone. The chain couples TRBV5-4 to TRBJ2-3; no reliable D call. CDR1 and CDR2 (germline): SGHNT, YYREEE (reference sequence). V was trimmed by 0 bases and J by 4 bases, leaving 6 bases between them. The CDR3 spans 13 residues. CDR3 DNA: TGTGCCAGCAGCTTGGCTGGGGCAGATACGCAGTATTTT. The encoded protein is CASSLAGADTQYF. Full variable domain (missing parts from reference TRBV5-4 and TRBJ2-3): ETGVTQSPTHLIKTRGQQVTLRCSSQSGHNTVSWYQQALGQGPQFIFQYYREEENGRGNFPPRFSGLQFPNYSSELNVNALELDDSALYLCASSLAGADTQYFGPGTRLTVL.

The V and J genes are TRBV15 and TRBJ2-5; D may match TRBD1 or TRBD2 (6 bases each). Germline V gives CDR1 LNHNV, CDR2 YYDKDF (reference sequence). This CDR3 comprises 13 residues. Trimming removed 5 bases at V and 5 bases at J, with 12 bases between. The CDR3 protein is CATSLRGGETQYF. CDR3 nucleotide sequence: TGTGCCACCAGCCTCCGAGGGGGGGAGACCCAGTACTTC.